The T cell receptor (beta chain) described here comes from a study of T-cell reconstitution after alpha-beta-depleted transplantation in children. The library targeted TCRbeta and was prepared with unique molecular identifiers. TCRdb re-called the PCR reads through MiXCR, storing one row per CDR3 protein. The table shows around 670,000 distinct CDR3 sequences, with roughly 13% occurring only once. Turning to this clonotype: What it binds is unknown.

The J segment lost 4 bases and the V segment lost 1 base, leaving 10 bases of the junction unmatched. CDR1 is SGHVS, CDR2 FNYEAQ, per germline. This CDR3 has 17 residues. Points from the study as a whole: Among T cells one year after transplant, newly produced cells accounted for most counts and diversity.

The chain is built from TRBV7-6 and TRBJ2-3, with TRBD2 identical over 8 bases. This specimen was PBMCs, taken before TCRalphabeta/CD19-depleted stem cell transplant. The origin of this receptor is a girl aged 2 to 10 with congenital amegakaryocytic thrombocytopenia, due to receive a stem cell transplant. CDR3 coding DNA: TGTGCCAGCAGCTTAGTAGCAAGCGGGAGTTTCGCAGATACGCAGTATTTT. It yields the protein CASSLVASGSFADTQYF.